The source of this T cell receptor beta chain is a study of blood T cell repertoires in COVID-19. The CDR3 has 14 amino acids. Looked up from germline, CDR1 is LGHDT and CDR2 is YNNKEL (reference sequence). The V and J ends lost 4 bases and 7 bases respectively, with 14 bases between them. Original processing methods: Scientists estimated how many nucleated cells there were by amplifying reference gene primers. Produced via immunoSEQ multiplex PCR; TCRdb's table is partial and in-frame only. V, J and clone size reflect that table, while D and trimming were determined from the DNA. The sample records about 5,100 clones, more than 70% being singletons.

The sequence came from a woman older than 75 with acute or convalescent COVID-19. Sequences were obtained from peripheral blood. The chain uses TRBV3-1 (or the pseudogene TRBV3-2) and TRBJ1-5; D possibly corresponds to TRBD1 (6 bases). CDR3 protein: CASSPTAQGQPQHF. The CDR3 nucleotides read TGTGCCAGCAGCCCGACAGCCCAGGGGCAGCCCCAGCATTTT.